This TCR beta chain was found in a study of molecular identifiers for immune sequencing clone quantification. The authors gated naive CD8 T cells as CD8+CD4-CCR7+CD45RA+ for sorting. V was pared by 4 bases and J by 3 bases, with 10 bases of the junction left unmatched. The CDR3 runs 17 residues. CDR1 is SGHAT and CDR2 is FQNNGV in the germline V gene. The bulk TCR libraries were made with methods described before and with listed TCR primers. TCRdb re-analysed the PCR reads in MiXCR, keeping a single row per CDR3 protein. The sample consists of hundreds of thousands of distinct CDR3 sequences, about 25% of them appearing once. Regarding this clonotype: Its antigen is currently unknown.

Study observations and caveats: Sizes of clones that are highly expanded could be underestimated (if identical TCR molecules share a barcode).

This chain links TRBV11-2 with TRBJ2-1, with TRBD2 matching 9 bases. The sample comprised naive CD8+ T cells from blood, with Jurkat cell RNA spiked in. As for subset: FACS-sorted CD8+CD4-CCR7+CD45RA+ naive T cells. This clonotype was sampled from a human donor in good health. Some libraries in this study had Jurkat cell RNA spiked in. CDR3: CASSSPRVRGGYNEQFF. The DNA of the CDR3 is TGTGCCAGCAGCTCCCCCCGTGTGCGGGGGGGCTACAATGAGCAGTTCTTC.